This TCR beta chain was sequenced for a study of control samples from healthy donors and cancer patients. This table comes from immunoSEQ multiplex PCR, and its TCRdb copy is limited to in-frame clones, with some not included. The sample records around 230,000 clones, about 95% being singletons. The CDR3 covers 12 residues. Trimming took off 7 bases at V and 0 bases at J, with 4 bases between the two ends. Germline assignment: CDR1 MDHEN and CDR2 SYDVKM. What was sequenced was blood. The TCR originated in a man aged 45-65 years in good health. The chain uses TRBV28 and TRBJ1-5, with no clear D. This CDR3 reads CASKFSNQPQHF. The CDR3, as DNA: TGTGCCAGCAAGTTTAGCAATCAGCCCCAGCATTTT.